The 2 T cell receptor beta chains listed next were all sequenced from one sample in a study of low-dose radiotherapy and immunotherapy resistance in tumors. Time point described: before trial treatment. TRAV- and TRBV-specific primers, spanning alpha and beta chains, primed first-strand cDNA. PCR amplification of the TCRs was performed with Phusion for 20 to 25 PCR cycles, and it relied on a constant-region primer together with a V-primer adapter. TCRdb called the reads again in MiXCR, with one record for every CDR3 protein. The sample includes over 65,000 distinct CDR3 sequences, 18% seen only once; the top ten take about 2.5%. The sample in question was PBMCs, obtained before treatment. The receptors stem from a male donor with prostate cancer.

This clonotype was observed many times. This chain connects TRBV7-9 to TRBJ2-3; D possibly corresponds to TRBD2 (6 bases). Trimming left V 2 bases short and J 4 bases short, with 13 bases between. The CDR3 length is 15 residues. Germline V gene sequence: CDR1 SEHNR, CDR2 FQNEAQ (reference sequence). The CDR3, as DNA: TGTGCCAGCAGCTTATCTAGCGTCGGTTCAGATACGCAGTATTTT. Translating gives CASSLSSVGSDTQYF.

This clonotype was seen repeatedly, ten times or more. The chain recombines TRBV11-1 with TRBJ1-4; the match to TRBD1 covers 8 bases. The CDR3 contains 13 residues. With 6 bases clipped from V and 7 bases from J, the junction kept 4 bases outside the gene matches. Per germline, CDR1 SGHAT and CDR2 FQDESV (reference sequence). The CDR3 bases are TGTGCCAGCAGTCGGACAGGGAGTGAAAAACTGTTTTTT. This codes for CASSRTGSEKLFF.